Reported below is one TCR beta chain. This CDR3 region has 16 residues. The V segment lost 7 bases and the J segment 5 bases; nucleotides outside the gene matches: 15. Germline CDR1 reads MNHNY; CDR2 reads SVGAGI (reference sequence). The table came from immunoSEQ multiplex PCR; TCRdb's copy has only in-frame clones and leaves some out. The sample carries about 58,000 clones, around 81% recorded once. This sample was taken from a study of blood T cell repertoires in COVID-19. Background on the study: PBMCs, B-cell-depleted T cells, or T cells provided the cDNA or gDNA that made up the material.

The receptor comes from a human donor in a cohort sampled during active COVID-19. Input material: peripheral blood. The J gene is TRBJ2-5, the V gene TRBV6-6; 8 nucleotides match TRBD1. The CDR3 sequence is CASIGQGWPTRETQYF. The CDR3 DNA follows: TGTGCCAGCATAGGACAGGGCTGGCCGACAAGGGAGACCCAGTACTTC.